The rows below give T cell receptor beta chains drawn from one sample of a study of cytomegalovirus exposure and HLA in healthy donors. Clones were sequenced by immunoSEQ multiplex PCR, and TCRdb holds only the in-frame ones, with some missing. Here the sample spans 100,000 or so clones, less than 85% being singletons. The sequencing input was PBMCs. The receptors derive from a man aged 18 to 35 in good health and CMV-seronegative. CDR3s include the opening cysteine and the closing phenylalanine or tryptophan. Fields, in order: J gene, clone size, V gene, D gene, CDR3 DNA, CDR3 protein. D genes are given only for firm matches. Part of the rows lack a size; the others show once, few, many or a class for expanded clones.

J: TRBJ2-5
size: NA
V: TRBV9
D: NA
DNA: TGTGCCAGCAGCGTAGCTGGGAGCCAAGAGACCCAGTACTTC
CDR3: CASSVAGSQETQYF

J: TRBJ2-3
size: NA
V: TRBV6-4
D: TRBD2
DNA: TGTGCCAGCAGTGACTCTAGCGGGAGGGCAGATACGCAGTATTTT
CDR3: CASSDSSGRADTQYF

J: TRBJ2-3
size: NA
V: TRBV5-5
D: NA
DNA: TGTGCCAGCAGCTTGCGGCTCGCGGAACCCACAGATACGCAGTATTTT
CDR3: CASSLRLAEPTDTQYF

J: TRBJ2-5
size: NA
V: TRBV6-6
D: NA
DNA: TGTGCCACATTCGGCCTCGGCGGCCCCCGGGAGACCCAGTACTTC
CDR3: CATFGLGGPRETQYF

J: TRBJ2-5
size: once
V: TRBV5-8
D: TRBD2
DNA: TGTGCCAGCAGCTTACTAGCGGTCCAAGAGACCCAGTACTTC
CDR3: CASSLLAVQETQYF

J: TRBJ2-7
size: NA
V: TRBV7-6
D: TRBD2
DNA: TGTGCCAGCAGCCCGGGACTAGCGGTATACGAGCAGTACTTC
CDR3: CASSPGLAVYEQYF

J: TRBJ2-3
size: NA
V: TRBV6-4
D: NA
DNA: TGTGCCAGCAGTCAAAGGGGAGATACGCAGTATTTT
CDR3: CASSQRGDTQYF

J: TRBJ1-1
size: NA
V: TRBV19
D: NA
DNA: TGTGCCAGTAGTATAGATGGGGCGAGCAGGAACACTGAAGCTTTCTTT
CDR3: CASSIDGASRNTEAFF

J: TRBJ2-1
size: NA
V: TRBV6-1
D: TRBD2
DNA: TGTGCCAGCAGTGCAACTAGCGGGGGGACCTACAATGAGCAGTTCTTC
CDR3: CASSATSGGTYNEQFF

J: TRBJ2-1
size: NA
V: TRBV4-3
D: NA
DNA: TGCGCCAGCAGCCAAGATCCCCCCTCGAGCTCCTACAATGAGCAGTTCTTC
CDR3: CASSQDPPSSSYNEQFF

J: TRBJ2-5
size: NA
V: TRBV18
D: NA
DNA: TGTGCCAGCTCACCTGGAGCAGGGTTGGAGACCCAGTACTTC
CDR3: CASSPGAGLETQYF

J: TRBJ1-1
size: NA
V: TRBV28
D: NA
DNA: TGTGCCAGCAGTTTTTTACTAATCTCTATGATGAACACTGAAGCTTTCTTT
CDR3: CASSFLLISMMNTEAFF

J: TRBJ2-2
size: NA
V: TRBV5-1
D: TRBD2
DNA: TGCGCCAGCAGCTTGGCCCCCCTAGCGGGACCCACCGGGGAGCTGTTTTTT
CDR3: CASSLAPLAGPTGELFF

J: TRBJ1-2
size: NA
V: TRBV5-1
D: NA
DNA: TGCGCCAGCAGCTTGTTGGACACCTATGGCTACACCTTC
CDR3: CASSLLDTYGYTF

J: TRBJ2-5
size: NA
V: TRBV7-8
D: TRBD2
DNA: TGTGCCAGCAGCCCCGTGGCTAGCGGGAGAGCAGGGGAGACCCAGTACTTC
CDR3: CASSPVASGRAGETQYF

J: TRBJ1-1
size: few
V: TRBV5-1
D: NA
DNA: TGCGCCAGCAGCTTGCGGGGTTTAAACACTGAAGCTTTCTTT
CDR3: CASSLRGLNTEAFF

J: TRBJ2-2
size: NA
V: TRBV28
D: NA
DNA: TGTGCCAGCAGTTTGACAGCCCCTCCTGAGCTGTTTTTT
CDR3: CASSLTAPPELFF

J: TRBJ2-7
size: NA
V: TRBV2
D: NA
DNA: TGTGCCAGCAGTGCAAGGACAGACTACGAGCAGTACTTC
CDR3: CASSARTDYEQYF

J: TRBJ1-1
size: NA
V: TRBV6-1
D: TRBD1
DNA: TGTGCCAGCAGTGCCGACAGGGCCCCCTTTGAAGCTTTCTTT
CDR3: CASSADRAPFEAFF

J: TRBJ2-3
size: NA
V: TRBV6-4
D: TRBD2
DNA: TGTGCCAGCTCATGGACTAGCGGGCTAAGCACAGATACGCAGTATTTT
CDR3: CASSWTSGLSTDTQYF

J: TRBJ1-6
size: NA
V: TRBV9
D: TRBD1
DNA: TGTGCCAGCAGCTCCTCTCGGTTTGCGGACAGGGCGGATTCACCCCTCCACTTT
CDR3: CASSSSRFADRADSPLHF

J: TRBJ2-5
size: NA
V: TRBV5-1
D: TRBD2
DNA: TGCGCCAGCAGCGTGAGCGGGGAATATCAAGAGACCCAGTACTTC
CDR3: CASSVSGEYQETQYF

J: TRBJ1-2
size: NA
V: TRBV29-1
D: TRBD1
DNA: TGCAGCGTCGACTGGACAGGGGGCGCGTGGTGGTATGGCTACACCTTC
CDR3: CSVDWTGGAWWYGYTF

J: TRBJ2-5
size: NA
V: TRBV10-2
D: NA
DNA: TGCGCCAGCAGTCAAGATACAGGTACCCAGTACTTC
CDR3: CASSQDTGTQYF

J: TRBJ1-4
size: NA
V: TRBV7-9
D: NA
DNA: TGTGCCAGCAGCCGCACGGGGGTAGCTAATGAAAAACTGTTTTTT
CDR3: CASSRTGVANEKLFF

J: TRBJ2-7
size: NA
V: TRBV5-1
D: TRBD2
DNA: TGCGCCAGTGGAACTAGCGGGGCCTACGAGCAGTACTTC
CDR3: CASGTSGAYEQYF

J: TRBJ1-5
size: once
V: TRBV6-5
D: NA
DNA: TGTGCCAGCAGCTGGGCCCTCAATCAGCCCCAGCATTTT
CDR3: CASSWALNQPQHF

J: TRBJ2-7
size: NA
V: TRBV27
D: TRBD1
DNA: TGTGCCAGCAGTTCCTTTACAGGGGCGGATTACTACGAGCAGTACTTC
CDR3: CASSSFTGADYYEQYF

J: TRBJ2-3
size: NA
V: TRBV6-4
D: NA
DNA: TGTGCCAGCAGTGAGGACAGCCACACAGATACGCAGTATTTT
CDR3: CASSEDSHTDTQYF